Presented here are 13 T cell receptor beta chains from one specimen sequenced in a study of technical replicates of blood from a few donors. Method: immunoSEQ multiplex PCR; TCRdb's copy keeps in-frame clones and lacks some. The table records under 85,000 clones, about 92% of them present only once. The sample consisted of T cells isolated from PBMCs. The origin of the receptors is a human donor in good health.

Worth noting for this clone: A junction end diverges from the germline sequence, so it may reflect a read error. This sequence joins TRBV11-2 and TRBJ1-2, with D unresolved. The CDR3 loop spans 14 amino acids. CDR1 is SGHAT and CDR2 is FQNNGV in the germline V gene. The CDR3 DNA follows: TGTGCCAGCAGCTTAGACCGGGCCGGAGGGCGGTTCGACTTC. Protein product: CASSLDRAGGRFDF. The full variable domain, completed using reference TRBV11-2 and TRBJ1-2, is EAGVAQSPRYKIIEKRQSVAFWCNPISGHATLYWYQQILGQGPKLLIQFQNNGVVDDSQLPKDRFSAERLKGVDSTLKIQPAKLEDSAVYLCASSLDRAGGRFDFGSGTRLTVV.

DNA for the CDR3: TGTGCCAGTAGTATAGATCTCCGGGACAGGGGGCCCCATGCGCAGTATTTT. Translated, it gives CASSIDLRDRGPHAQYF. J is TRBJ2-3 and V is TRBV19; 12 nucleotides match TRBD1. This CDR3 region has 17 residues. V lost 0 bases and J lost 10; bases outside the gene matches: 11. Germline CDR1 is LNHDA and CDR2 is SQIVND (reference sequence).

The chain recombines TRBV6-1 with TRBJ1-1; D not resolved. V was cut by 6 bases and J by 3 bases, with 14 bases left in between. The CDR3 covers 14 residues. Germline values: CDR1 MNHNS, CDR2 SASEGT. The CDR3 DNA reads TGTGCCAGCAGGGAGGGTACGGGAGACACTGAAGCTTTCTTT. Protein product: CASREGTGDTEAFF.

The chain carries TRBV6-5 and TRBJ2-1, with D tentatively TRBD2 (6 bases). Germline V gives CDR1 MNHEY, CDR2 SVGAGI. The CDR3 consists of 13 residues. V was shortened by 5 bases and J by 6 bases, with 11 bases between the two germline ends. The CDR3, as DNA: TGTGCCAGCAGTACATTCGGGGGCAATGAGCAGTTCTTC. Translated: CASSTFGGNEQFF.

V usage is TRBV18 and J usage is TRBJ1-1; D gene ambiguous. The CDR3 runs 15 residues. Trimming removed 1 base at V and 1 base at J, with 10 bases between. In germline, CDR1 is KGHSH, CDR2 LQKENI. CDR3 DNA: TGTGCCAGCTCACCACTCCCCCTCAGGAACACTGAAGCTTTCTTT. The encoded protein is CASSPLPLRNTEAFF.

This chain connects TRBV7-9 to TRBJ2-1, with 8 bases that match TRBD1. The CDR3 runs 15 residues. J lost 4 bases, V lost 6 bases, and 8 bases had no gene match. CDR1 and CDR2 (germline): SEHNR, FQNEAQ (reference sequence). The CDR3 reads CASSSPGTGYNEQFF. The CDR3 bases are TGTGCCAGCAGTTCACCCGGGACAGGTTACAATGAGCAGTTCTTC.

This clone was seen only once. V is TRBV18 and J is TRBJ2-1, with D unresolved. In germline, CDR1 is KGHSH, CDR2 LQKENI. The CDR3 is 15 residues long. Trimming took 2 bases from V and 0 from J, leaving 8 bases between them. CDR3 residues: CASSPDRSSYNEQFF. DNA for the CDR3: TGTGCCAGCTCACCAGACCGGAGCTCCTACAATGAGCAGTTCTTC.

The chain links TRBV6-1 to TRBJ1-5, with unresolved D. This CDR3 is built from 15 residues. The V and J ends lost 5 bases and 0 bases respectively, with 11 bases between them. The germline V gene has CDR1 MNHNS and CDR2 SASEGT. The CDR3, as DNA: TGTGCCAGCAGTACACAGCCATATAGCAATCAGCCCCAGCATTTT. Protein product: CASSTQPYSNQPQHF.

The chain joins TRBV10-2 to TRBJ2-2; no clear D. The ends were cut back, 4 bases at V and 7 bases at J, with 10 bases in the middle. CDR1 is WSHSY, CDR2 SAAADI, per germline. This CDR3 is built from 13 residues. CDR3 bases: TGCGCCAGCAGTGTCTCGGGTGGCGGGGAGCTGTTTTTT. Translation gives CASSVSGGGELFF.

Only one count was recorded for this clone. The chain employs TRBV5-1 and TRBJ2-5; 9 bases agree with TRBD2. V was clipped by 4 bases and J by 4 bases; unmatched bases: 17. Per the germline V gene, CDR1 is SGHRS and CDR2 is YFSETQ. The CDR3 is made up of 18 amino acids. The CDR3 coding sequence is TGCGCCAGCAGCGCCACGCCTTGGCGGGGGGGCCTTGGAGAGACCCAGTACTTC. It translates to CASSATPWRGGLGETQYF.

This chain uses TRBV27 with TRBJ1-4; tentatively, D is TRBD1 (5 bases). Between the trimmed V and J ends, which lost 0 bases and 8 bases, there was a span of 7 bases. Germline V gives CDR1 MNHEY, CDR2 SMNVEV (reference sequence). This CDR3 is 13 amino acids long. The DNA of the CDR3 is TGTGCCAGCAGTTTATCCCGGGGGGAAAAACTGTTTTTT. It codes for CASSLSRGEKLFF.

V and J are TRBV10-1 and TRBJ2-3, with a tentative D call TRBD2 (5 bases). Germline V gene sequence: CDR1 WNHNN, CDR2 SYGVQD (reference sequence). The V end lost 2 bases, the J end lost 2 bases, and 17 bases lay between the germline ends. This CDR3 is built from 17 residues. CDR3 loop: CASSEGGKPRDTDTQYF. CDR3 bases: TGCGCCAGCAGTGAGGGAGGTAAACCGAGGGACACAGATACGCAGTATTTT.

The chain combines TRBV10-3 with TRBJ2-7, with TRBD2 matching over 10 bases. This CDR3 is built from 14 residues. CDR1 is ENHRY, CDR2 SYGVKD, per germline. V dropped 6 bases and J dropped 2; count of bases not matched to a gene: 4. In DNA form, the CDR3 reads TGTGCCATCAGACCGGGACTAGCGACCTACGAGCAGTACTTC. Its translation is CAIRPGLATYEQYF.